This entry concerns a single TCR beta chain. The clone's antigen remains unknown. No base-level quality is on record; no much larger clone is a single base apart. This sample was taken from a study of blood T cell repertoires in COVID-19 (dated by TCRdb to about 2020). Describing the broader study: Samples from collaborators originated in the United States, Italy and Spain and spanned both the acute and convalescent phases of COVID-19. The repertoires were released in a freely available public database intended as a resource for research on the immune response to SARS-CoV-2. Samples came from the ongoing ImmuneRACE study (first 160 participants) plus 1,254 subjects from 6 global collaborators. Where HLA class I and class II types were available, the types were taken from metadata supplied by the sample provider, not from assay-based typing. The material from the prospective study consisted of cDNA or gDNA derived from T cells, B-cell-depleted T cells, or PBMCs. Deeply sampled blood TCRbeta repertoires from subjects exposed to, actively infected with, or recovered from COVID-19 were included in the dataset. Nearly every sample came with metadata listing a de-identified subject ID, COVID-19 status, age in years and sex.

One collaborating source in Seattle enrolled patients during active infection and followed them longitudinally through the course of disease. Whole blood was collected in K2EDTA tubes by collaborating institutions according to the institutions' own protocols. For TCRbeta analysis, collaborator samples were shipped as frozen whole blood, as isolated PBMCs, or as DNA extracted from either sample type. TCRbeta CDR3 regions were amplified from genomic DNA by means of the immunoSEQ Assay, a bias-controlled multiplex PCR. In the paper's pipeline: The number of nucleated cells in each sample was estimated by amplification of reference gene primers within the assay. To quantify the absolute abundance of each unique TCRbeta CDR3 rearrangement, sequence reads were collapsed and filtered. Productive Simpson clonality was computed per sample as the square root of Simpson's diversity index over productive rearrangements. In its TCRdb copy, this immuneACCESS table keeps in-frame sequences only and misses some clones. Where compared with another copy, unresolved V genes explain less than half of these, and the others have no known cause. V, J and clone size reflect that table, while D and trimming were determined from the DNA. Present in this sample are 300,000 to 450,000 clones, about 87% of which were seen just once. The biggest ten clones account for roughly 2% of the sample.

The germline V gene (reference sequence) provides CDR1 LNHDA and CDR2 SQIVND. A distance of 16 bases separates the germline ends of V and J, which lose 6 bases and 2 bases respectively. Measured from the cysteine to the phenylalanine, the CDR3 is 15 residues long. Only the CDR3 portion is preserved as DNA: 45 bases, with reading frame beginning at the first base. The research as a whole found: The amount of clinical and demographic metadata varied by source and participant and was provided uncurated.

Sequencing used peripheral blood. Recombination joined TRBV19 with TRBJ1-2; matching of 6 bases hints at TRBD1 as the D gene. The clonotype was recovered from a woman aged 55-75 years with COVID-19, enrolled during active disease. The DNA sequence is as follows: TGTGCCAGTAGCGATGGACAGCTCCGAAACTATGGCTACACCTTC. Its translation is CASSDGQLRNYGYTF.